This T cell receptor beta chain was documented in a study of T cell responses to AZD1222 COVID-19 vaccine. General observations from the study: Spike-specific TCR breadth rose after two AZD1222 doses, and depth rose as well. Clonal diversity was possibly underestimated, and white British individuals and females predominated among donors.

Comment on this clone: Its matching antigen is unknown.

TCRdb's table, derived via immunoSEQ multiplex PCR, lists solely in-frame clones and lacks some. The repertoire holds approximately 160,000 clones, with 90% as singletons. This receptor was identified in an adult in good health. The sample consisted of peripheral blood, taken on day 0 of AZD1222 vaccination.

The CDR3, as DNA: TGTGCCAGCAGTTACTCGACTTCCGGGACAGGGGGCCGTAGCACAGATACGCAGTATTTT. This gives the protein CASSYSTSGTGGRSTDTQYF. V is TRBV6-2 or TRBV6-3 and J is TRBJ2-3; 12 positions agree with TRBD1. V shed 0 bases, J shed 0 bases, and the junction held 10 bases outside the gene matches. The germline CDR1 and CDR2 sequences are MNHEY and SVGEGT. The CDR3 consists of 20 residues.